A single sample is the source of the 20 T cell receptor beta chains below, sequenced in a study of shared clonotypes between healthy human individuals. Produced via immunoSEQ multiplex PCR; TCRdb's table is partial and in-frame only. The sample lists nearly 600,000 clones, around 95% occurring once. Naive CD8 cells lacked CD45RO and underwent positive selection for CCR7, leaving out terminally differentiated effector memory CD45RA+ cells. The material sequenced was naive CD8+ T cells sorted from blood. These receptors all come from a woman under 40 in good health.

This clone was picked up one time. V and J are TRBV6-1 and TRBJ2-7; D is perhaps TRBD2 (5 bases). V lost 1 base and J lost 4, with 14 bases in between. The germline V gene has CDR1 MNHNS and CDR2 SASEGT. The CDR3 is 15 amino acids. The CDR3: CASSEGGFLLYEQYF. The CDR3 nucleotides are TGTGCCAGCAGTGAAGGAGGGTTTCTATTATACGAGCAGTACTTC.

In DNA, the CDR3 is TGTGCCAGCAGGGTCTCGGTAGTAGCGAACACTGAAGCTTTCTTT. It codes for CASRVSVVANTEAFF. The V and J genes are TRBV2 and TRBJ1-1; D unresolved. The CDR3 is made up of 15 amino acids. The germline V and J ends were trimmed by 6 bases and 1 base, with 15 bases remaining between them. Germline V gives CDR1 SNHLY, CDR2 FYNNEI.

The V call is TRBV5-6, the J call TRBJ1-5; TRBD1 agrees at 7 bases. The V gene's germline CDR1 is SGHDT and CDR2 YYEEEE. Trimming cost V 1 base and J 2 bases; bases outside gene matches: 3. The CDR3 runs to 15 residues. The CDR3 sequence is CASSLRGQGNQPQHF. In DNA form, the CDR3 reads TGTGCCAGCAGCTTGCGAGGACAGGGCAATCAGCCCCAGCATTTT.

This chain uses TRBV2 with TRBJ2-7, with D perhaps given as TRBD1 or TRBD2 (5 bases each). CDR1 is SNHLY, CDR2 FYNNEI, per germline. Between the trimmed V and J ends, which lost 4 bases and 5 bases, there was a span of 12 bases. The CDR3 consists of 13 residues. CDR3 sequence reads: CASSVVRDDEQYF. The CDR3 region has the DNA TGTGCCAGCAGTGTTGTCAGGGACGACGAGCAGTACTTC.

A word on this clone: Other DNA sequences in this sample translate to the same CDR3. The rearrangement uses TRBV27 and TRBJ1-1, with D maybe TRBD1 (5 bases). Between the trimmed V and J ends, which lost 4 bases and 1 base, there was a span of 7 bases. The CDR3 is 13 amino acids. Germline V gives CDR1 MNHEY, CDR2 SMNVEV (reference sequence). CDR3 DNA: TGTGCCAGCAGTTCGCAGGGGAACACTGAAGCTTTCTTT. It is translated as CASSSQGNTEAFF.

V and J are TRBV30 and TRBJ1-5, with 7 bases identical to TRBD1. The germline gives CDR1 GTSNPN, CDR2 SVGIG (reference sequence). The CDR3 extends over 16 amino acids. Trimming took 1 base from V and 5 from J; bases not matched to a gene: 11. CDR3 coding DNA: TGTGCCTGGAGTGCATACCGACAGGGACTGCATCAGCCCCAGCATTTT. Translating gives CAWSAYRQGLHQPQHF.

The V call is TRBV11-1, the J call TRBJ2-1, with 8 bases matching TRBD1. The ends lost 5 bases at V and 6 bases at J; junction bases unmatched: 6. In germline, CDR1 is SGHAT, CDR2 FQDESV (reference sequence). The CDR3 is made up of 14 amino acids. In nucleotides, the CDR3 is TGTGCCAGCAGCCCTTGGACAGGGCCCAATGAGCAGTTCTTC. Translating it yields CASSPWTGPNEQFF.

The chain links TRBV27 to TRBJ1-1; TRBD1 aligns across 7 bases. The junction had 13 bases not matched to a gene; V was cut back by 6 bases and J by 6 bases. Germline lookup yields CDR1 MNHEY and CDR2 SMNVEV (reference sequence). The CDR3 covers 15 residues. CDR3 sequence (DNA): TGTGCCAGCAGCCTAGGCTCCCAGGGGGTCCCTGAAGCTTTCTTT. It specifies CASSLGSQGVPEAFF.

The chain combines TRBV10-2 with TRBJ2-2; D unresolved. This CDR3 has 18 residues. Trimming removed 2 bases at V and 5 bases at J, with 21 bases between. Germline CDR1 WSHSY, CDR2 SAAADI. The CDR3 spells CASSEPAGHTLMTGELFF. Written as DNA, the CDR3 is TGCGCCAGCAGTGAGCCCGCCGGCCACACACTCATGACCGGGGAGCTGTTTTTT.

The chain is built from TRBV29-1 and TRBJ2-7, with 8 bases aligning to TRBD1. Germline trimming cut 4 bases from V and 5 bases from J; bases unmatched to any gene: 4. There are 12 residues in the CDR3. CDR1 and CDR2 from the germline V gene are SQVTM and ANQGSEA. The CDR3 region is CSVVPGGHEQYF. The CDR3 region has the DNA TGCAGCGTTGTGCCAGGGGGCCACGAGCAGTACTTC.

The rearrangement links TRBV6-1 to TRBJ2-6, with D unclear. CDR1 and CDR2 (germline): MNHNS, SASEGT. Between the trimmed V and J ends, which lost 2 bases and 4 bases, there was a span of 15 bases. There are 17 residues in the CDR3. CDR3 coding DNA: TGTGCCAGCAGTGAATCCCCGTTCCATTCGGGGGCCAACGTCCTGACTTTC. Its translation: CASSESPFHSGANVLTF.

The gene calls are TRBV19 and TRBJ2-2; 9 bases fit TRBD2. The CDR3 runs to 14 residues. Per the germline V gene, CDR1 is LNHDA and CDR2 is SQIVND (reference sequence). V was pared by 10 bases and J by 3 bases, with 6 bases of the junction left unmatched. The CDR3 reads CATRLAAHTGELFF. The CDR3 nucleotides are TGTGCCACCAGACTAGCGGCACACACCGGGGAGCTGTTTTTT.

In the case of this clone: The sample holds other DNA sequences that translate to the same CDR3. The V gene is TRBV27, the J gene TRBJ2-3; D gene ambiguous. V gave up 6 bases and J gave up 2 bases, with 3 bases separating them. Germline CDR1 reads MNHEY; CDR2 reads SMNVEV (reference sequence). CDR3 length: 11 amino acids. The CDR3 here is CASSHTDTQYF. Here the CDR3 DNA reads TGTGCCAGCAGCCACACAGATACGCAGTATTTT.

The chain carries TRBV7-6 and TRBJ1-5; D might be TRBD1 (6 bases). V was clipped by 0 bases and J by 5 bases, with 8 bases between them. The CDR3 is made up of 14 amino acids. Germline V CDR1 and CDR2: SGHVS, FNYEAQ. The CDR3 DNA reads TGTGCCAGCAGCTTAGCGGAGGGGGATCAGCCCCAGCATTTT. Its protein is CASSLAEGDQPQHF.

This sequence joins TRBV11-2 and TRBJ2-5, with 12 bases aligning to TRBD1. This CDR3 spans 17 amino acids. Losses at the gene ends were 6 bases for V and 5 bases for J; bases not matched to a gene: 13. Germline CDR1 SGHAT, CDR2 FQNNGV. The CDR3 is CASRPLRGQGAVETQYF. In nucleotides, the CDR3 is TGTGCCAGCAGGCCCCTGAGGGGACAGGGGGCGGTTGAGACCCAGTACTTC.

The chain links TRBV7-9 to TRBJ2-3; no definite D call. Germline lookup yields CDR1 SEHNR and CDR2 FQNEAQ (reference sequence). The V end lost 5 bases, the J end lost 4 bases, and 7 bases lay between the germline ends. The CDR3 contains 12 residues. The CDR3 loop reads CASSQPSDTQYF. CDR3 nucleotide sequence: TGTGCCAGCAGCCAACCGTCAGATACGCAGTATTTT.

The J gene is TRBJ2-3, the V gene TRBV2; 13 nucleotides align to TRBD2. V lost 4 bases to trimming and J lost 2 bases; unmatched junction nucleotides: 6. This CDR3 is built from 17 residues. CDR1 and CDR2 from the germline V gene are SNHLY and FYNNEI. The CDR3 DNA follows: TGTGCCAGCAGTGTATCGGGACTAGCGGGGCCCACAGATACGCAGTATTTT. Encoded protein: CASSVSGLAGPTDTQYF.

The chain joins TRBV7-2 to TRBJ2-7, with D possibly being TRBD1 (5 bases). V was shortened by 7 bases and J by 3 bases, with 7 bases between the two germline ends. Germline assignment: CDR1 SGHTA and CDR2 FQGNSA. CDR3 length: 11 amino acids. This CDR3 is CASTRGYEQYF. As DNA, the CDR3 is TGTGCCAGCACAAGGGGCTACGAGCAGTACTTC.

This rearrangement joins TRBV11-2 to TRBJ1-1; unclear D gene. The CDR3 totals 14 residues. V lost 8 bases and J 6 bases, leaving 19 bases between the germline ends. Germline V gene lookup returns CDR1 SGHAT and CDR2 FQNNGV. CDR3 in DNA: TGTGCCAGCTCAGCCGCGATGCGAGGCCCTGAAGCTTTCTTT. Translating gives CASSAAMRGPEAFF.

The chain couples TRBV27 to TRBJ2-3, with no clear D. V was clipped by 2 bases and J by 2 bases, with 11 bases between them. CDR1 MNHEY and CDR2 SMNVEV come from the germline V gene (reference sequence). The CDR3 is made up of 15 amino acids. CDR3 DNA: TGTGCCAGCAGTTTACAGTCCGGGTACACAGATACGCAGTATTTT. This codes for CASSLQSGYTDTQYF.